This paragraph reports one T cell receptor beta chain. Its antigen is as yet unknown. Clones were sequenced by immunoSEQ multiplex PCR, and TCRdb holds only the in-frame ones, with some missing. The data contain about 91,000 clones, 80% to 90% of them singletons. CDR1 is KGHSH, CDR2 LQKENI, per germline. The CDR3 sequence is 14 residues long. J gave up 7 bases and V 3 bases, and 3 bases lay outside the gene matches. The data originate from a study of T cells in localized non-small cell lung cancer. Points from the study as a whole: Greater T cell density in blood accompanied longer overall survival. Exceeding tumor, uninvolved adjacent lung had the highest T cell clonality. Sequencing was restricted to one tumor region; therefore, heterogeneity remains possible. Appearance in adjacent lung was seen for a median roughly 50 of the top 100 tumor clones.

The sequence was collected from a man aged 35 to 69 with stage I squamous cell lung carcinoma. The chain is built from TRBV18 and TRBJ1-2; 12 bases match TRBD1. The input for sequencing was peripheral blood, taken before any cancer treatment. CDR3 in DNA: TGTGCCAGCTCACCGGGACAGGGGGCGTCTGGCTACACCTTC. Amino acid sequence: CASSPGQGASGYTF.